The sample holds one count of the clone carrying this T cell receptor beta chain. Its antigen is not identified. These data are taken from a study of T cell responses to AZD1222 COVID-19 vaccine. Clones were read by immunoSEQ multiplex PCR, and TCRdb kept only the in-frame ones, dropping some. The repertoire includes roughly 260,000 clones, 80% to 95% of them detected once, and approximately 0.52% sits in the top ten. The study, taken as a whole, reports: Spike-specific TCR breadth and depth grew following two AZD1222 doses. Baseline antibody screening turned up just a handful of seropositive AZD1222 recipients. Spike-spanning, vaccine-associated CD4 TCRs were dominant at 160-218 and 743-854. Nearly half of spike-specific TCRs reportedly go after variant regions that carry no mutations.

This receptor was taken from an adult in good health. Sequencing used peripheral blood, obtained on day 0 of AZD1222 vaccination.

In nucleotides, the CDR3 is TGTGCCAACCCGAGCCCGAATCAGGGGAATGAAAAACTGTTTTTT. Amino acid sequence: CANPSPNQGNEKLFF. The chain employs TRBV27 and TRBJ1-4; possible D gene TRBD1, 6 bases. Germline assignment: CDR1 MNHEY and CDR2 SMNVEV (reference sequence). V lost 10 bases and J 5 bases, leaving 20 bases between the germline ends. The CDR3 consists of 15 residues.